These 20 T cell receptor beta chains were sequenced from one sample in a study of human T cells and chemical hapten exposure. Time point: patch test 1, 2 weeks after DPC sensitization. Treatment here: therapeutic diphenylcyclopropenone sensitization with weekly scalp DPC. In TCRdb, the RACE reads were re-called with MiXCR into one record per CDR3 protein. There are roughly 360,000 distinct CDR3 sequences in the sample; about 4.8% occur only once, and around 2% lies in the top ten. The sample was whole blood, taken in connection with sensitization to the hapten diphenylcyclopropenone (DPC). The receptors stem from a woman aged 50 to 65 with alopecia areata. Some clones in this sample may be carry-over from other donors' samples.

This clonotype was counted a few times. The CDR3 region has the DNA TGTGCCAGCAGGTCCGACTACAATGAGCAGTTCTTC. As protein: CASRSDYNEQFF. This chain connects TRBV6-2 or TRBV6-3 to TRBJ2-1; D is unclear. CDR3 length: 12 amino acids. The germline gives CDR1 MNHEY, CDR2 SVGEGT. V shed 6 bases and J shed 3 bases, with 6 bases lying between them.

The chain joins TRBV13 to TRBJ2-7; D assignment may be TRBD1 or TRBD2 (6 bases each). V lost 3 bases to trimming and J lost 4 bases, with 13 bases between them. The germline V gene encodes CDR1 PRHDT and CDR2 FYEKMQ (reference sequence). This CDR3 has 14 residues. CDR3 nucleotide sequence: TGTGCCAGCAGCTTGAGGGGGGCCCTATACGAGCAGTACTTC. Translating it yields CASSLRGALYEQYF.

Notes on this clonotype: A read error may be the cause here, since a much bigger clone is one base away. The V gene is TRBV6-6, the J gene TRBJ2-5; D is tentatively TRBD1 or TRBD2 (6 bases each). The CDR3 is made up of 12 amino acids. CDR1 is MNHNY, CDR2 SVGAGI, per germline (reference sequence). The CDR3 here is CVISWGAETQYF. The CDR3 bases are TGTGTCATCTCCTGGGGGGCAGAGACCCAGTACTTC.

The chain carries TRBV7-9 and TRBJ1-2; D call uncertain. Germline CDR1 reads SEHNR; CDR2 reads FQNEAQ (reference sequence). V was pared by 0 bases and J by 4 bases, with 6 bases between. This CDR3 has 13 residues. The CDR3 region is CASSLAGTYGYTF. In nucleotides, the CDR3 is TGTGCCAGCAGCTTAGCCGGCACCTATGGCTACACCTTC.

V and J are TRBV10-2 and TRBJ2-3, with TRBD2 matching over 8 bases. With V trimmed by 6 bases and J by 0 bases, 5 bases remained unmatched. The germline V gene has CDR1 WSHSY and CDR2 SAAADI. The length of the CDR3 is 15 residues. The CDR3 DNA is TGCGCCAGCAGGGGAGCGGGAGTGAGCACAGATACGCAGTATTTT. It codes for CASRGAGVSTDTQYF.

As for this clonotype: This could be a read error, since a much larger clone is one nucleotide away. The gene calls are TRBV9 and TRBJ2-7; D unresolved. The CDR3 consists of 14 residues. The germline V gene has CDR1 SGDLS and CDR2 YYNGEE. CDR3 nucleotides: TGTGCCAGCAGCTTTGCGGCAGCTACCTACGAGCAGTGCTTC. This sequence encodes CASSFAAATYEQCF. Filled out from reference TRBV9 and TRBJ2-7, the complete variable domain reads DSGVTQTPKHLITATGQRVTLRCSPRSGDLSVYWYQQSLDQGLQFLIQYYNGEERAKGNILERFSAQQFPDLHSELNLSSLELGDSALYFCASSFAAATYEQCFGPGTRLTVT.

This clonotype was counted ten times or more. This sequence joins TRBV12-3 or TRBV12-4 and TRBJ1-5; 7 bases are shared with TRBD1. The CDR3 is 15 residues long. The junction had 11 bases not matched to a gene; V was cut back by 7 bases and J by 5 bases. The CDR3 DNA sequence: TGTGCCAGCATCCAGACAGGGCGGGGGGATCAGCCCCAGCATTTT. Protein product: CASIQTGRGDQPQHF.

CDR3 sequence (DNA): TGCAGTGCTAGAGATCAGGGAGGAGTTTACAATGAGCAGTTCTTC. Encoded protein: CSARDQGGVYNEQFF. The chain joins TRBV20-1 to TRBJ2-1; a weak D match, TRBD2 (6 bases). V gave up 0 bases and J gave up 4 bases, with 13 bases separating them. Germline V gives CDR1 DFQATT, CDR2 SNEGSKA (reference sequence). The CDR3 is 15 amino acids.

Only a few counts were recorded for this clonotype. V is TRBV27 and J is TRBJ2-3; 13 nucleotides agree with TRBD2. Trimming took 2 bases from V and 5 from J; bases not matched to a gene: 7. Germline CDR1 and CDR2: MNHEY and SMNVEV (reference sequence). This CDR3 has 17 residues. The CDR3 reads CASSLGLAGAPGDTQYF. DNA of the CDR3: TGTGCCAGCAGTTTAGGACTAGCGGGGGCTCCGGGAGATACGCAGTATTTT.

This clonotype occurred many times. The CDR3 is CASSYGGAGRDTQYF. As DNA, the CDR3 is TGTGCCAGCAGTTATGGAGGCGCGGGACGCGATACGCAGTATTTT. This chain uses TRBV6-2 or TRBV6-3 with TRBJ2-3, with D possibly TRBD2 on 6 matching bases. Trimming cost V 3 bases and J 6 bases, with 16 bases left between them. The CDR3 has 15 residues. Looked up from germline, CDR1 is MNHEY and CDR2 is SVGEGT.

Turning to this clonotype: This may be a read error: a much more frequent sequence differs by one nucleotide. The chain joins TRBV9 to TRBJ2-3; D is undetermined. V was cut by 1 base and J by 1 base, with 7 bases left in between. This CDR3 region has 14 residues. Germline CDR1 SGDLS, CDR2 YYNGEE. The CDR3 DNA sequence: TGTGCCAGCAGCGTAAGATCGGGCACAGATACGCAGTATTTT. It encodes CASSVRSGTDTQYF.

This clonotype was seen a few times. The V call is TRBV7-8, the J call TRBJ2-3, with D perhaps matching TRBD2 (7 bases). CDR1 is SGHVS, CDR2 FQNEAQ, per germline. V lost 5 bases and J 2 bases, leaving 20 bases between the germline ends. The CDR3 contains 17 residues. The CDR3 DNA follows: TGTGCCAGCAGCCCCCTGGGGGGGCAATCCCTCACAGATACGCAGTATTTT. Its protein is CASSPLGGQSLTDTQYF.

This clonotype appeared many times. The V call is TRBV5-1, the J call TRBJ1-1; TRBD1 agrees at 12 bases. The V and J ends lost 3 bases and 4 bases, in that order; junction bases with no gene match: 7. The CDR3 has 16 residues. CDR1 and CDR2 from the germline V gene are SGHRS and YFSETQ. CDR3 nucleotide sequence: TGCGCCAGCAGCTACGGGACAGGGGGCGCGAGCACTGAAGCTTTCTTT. It translates to CASSYGTGGASTEAFF.

The chain couples TRBV5-6 to TRBJ1-2, with D hard to call. The CDR3 runs 16 residues. Germline CDR1 reads SGHDT; CDR2 reads YYEEEE. The germline V and J ends were trimmed by 0 bases and 4 bases, with 16 bases remaining between them. This CDR3 is CASSLVGTVVGYGYTF. The DNA for the CDR3 is TGTGCCAGCAGCTTGGTTGGAACGGTGGTTGGCTATGGCTACACCTTC.

This clonotype was detected a few times. The chain joins TRBV6-4 to TRBJ2-3, with 12 bases lining up with TRBD2. The CDR3 extends over 18 amino acids. V lost 4 bases, J lost 6 bases, and 14 bases stayed unmatched. The germline gives CDR1 MRHNA, CDR2 SNTAGT. This CDR3 is CASSAGLAGGPFSDTQYF. The CDR3 DNA follows: TGTGCCAGCAGTGCGGGCCTAGCGGGAGGGCCCTTTTCTGATACGCAGTATTTT.

This clonotype came up many times. The chain recombines TRBV29-1 with TRBJ2-1; 15 positions match TRBD2. V was clipped by 4 bases and J by 7 bases; unmatched bases: 8. The CDR3 covers 16 residues. Looked up from germline, CDR1 is SQVTM and CDR2 is ANQGSEA. The CDR3 is CSVGRMGLAGGNEQFF. CDR3 nucleotides: TGCAGCGTTGGGAGAATGGGACTAGCGGGAGGTAATGAGCAGTTCTTC.

This clonotype was recorded at least ten times. The chain couples TRBV7-6 to TRBJ1-3; TRBD1 agrees at 10 bases. The CDR3 is made up of 14 amino acids. J was trimmed by 2 bases and V by 5 bases; bases with no gene match: 0. Germline assignment: CDR1 SGHVS and CDR2 FNYEAQ. As DNA, the CDR3 is TGTGCCAGCAGCGACAGGGGGCCTGGAAACACCATATATTTT. Translation gives CASSDRGPGNTIYF.

This clonotype was detected many times. This chain links TRBV7-2 with TRBJ1-4; D is uncertain. CDR3 length equals 14 residues. Trimming took 0 bases from V and 6 from J, leaving 8 bases between them. The germline gives CDR1 SGHTA, CDR2 FQGNSA. In nucleotides, the CDR3 is TGTGCCAGCAGCTTAGCGCCGGCGGATGAAAAACTGTTTTTT. This encodes CASSLAPADEKLFF. Using reference TRBV7-2 and TRBJ1-4 for the parts outside the CDR3, the full variable domain is GAGVSQSPSNKVTEKGKDVELRCDPISGHTALYWYRQSLGQGLEFLIYFQGNSAPDKSGLPSDRFSAERTGGSVSTLTIQRTQQEDSAVYLCASSLAPADEKLFFGSGTQLSVL.

V gene TRBV12-3 or TRBV12-4 combines with J gene TRBJ2-3; 14 bases map to TRBD2. CDR3 size: 16 residues. V was clipped by 7 bases and J by 6 bases; unmatched bases: 9. CDR3 sequence: CASTNGLAGGSDTQYF. CDR3 coding DNA: TGTGCCAGCACCAACGGACTAGCGGGAGGTTCGGATACGCAGTATTTT.

This clonotype came up many times. The chain joins TRBV2 to TRBJ1-5; no reliable D call. Germline lookup yields CDR1 SNHLY and CDR2 FYNNEI. V gave up 8 bases and J gave up 0 bases, with 14 bases separating them. There are 15 residues in the CDR3. The CDR3 DNA reads as TGTGCCAGCGTGAGAGGTTCTGGTAGCAATCAGCCCCAGCATTTT. Residues: CASVRGSGSNQPQHF.